Presented here are 24 T cell receptor beta chains from one specimen sequenced in a study of blood T cells in healthy people across ages. Using a J-beta primer mix together with a sample-barcoded 5' primer, a second PCR was run for about 7 to 12 cycles. TCRdb itself ran the 5' RACE reads through MiXCR, one entry per CDR3 protein. The sample shows roughly 700,000 distinct CDR3 sequences, about 25% of them seen only once. These records were also assigned to another study, of T cells of mothers and their children.

The sample taken for sequencing was blood. These TCRs come from a boy aged 5-17 years in good health.

This clonotype has a single count. Here the CDR3 DNA reads TGTGCCAGCAGCCAAGTTACAGACTACGAGCAGTACTTC. Translating gives CASSQVTDYEQYF. The chain combines TRBV14 with TRBJ2-7; D is uncertain. The length of the CDR3 is 13 residues. Germline-derived CDR1 and CDR2 are SGHDN and FVKESK. V was pared by 1 base and J by 3 bases, with 7 bases between.

This chain uses TRBV5-1 with TRBJ2-3, with TRBD2 as a possible D gene (5 bases). This CDR3 contains 18 residues. Germline assignment: CDR1 SGHRS and CDR2 YFSETQ. Trimming took off 0 bases at V and 0 bases at J, with 17 bases between the two ends. CDR3 sequence: CASSLELATTASTDTQYF. The CDR3 DNA sequence: TGCGCCAGCAGCTTGGAGCTAGCCACCACGGCTAGCACAGATACGCAGTATTTT. The full variable domain, rest sourced from reference TRBV5-1 and TRBJ2-3, is KAGVTQTPRYLIKTRGQQVTLSCSPISGHRSVSWYQQTPGQGLQFLFEYFSETQRNKGNFPGRFSGRQFSNSRSEMNVSTLELGDSALYLCASSLELATTASTDTQYFGPGTRLTVL.

The chain joins TRBV20-1 to TRBJ1-2; D may be TRBD1 (5 bases). CDR1 and CDR2 (germline): DFQATT, SNEGSKA (reference sequence). Trimming removed 1 base at V and 3 bases at J, with 9 bases between. This CDR3 is 13 amino acids long. The CDR3 bases are TGCAGTGCTAGAGGGCAGGGCTACTATGGCTACACCTTC. Translating gives CSARGQGYYGYTF.

This clonotype was seen more than once but under ten times. The gene calls are TRBV28 and TRBJ2-7; D remains unclear. Trimming cost V 3 bases and J 2 bases, with 17 bases left between them. The germline gives CDR1 MDHEN, CDR2 SYDVKM. The CDR3 spans 16 residues. The DNA for the CDR3 is TGTGCCAGCAGTTTTAATCAGGAGTCCTCCCCCTACGAGCAGTACTTC. Translation: CASSFNQESSPYEQYF. The full variable domain, with the rest looked up from reference TRBV28 and TRBJ2-7, is DVKVTQSSRYLVKRTGEKVFLECVQDMDHENMFWYRQDPGLGLRLIYFSYDVKMKEKGDIPEGYSVSREKKERFSLILESASTNQTSMYLCASSFNQESSPYEQYFGPGTRLTVT.

This clonotype occurred a few times. The chain couples TRBV2 to TRBJ2-5; the D gene is possibly TRBD1 (8 bases). The J call may be mistaken, given a closer DNA end match to TRBJ2-1. CDR3 size: 13 residues. Germline CDR1 SNHLY, CDR2 FYNNEI. CDR3 protein: CARGQGGTNEQFF. The CDR3 coding sequence is TGTGCCAGAGGACAGGGAGGGACCAATGAGCAGTTCTTC.

The V gene is TRBV4-1, the J gene TRBJ1-6, with 9 bases aligning to TRBD1. The ends lost 2 bases at V and 9 bases at J; junction bases unmatched: 8. There are 16 residues in the CDR3. Germline V gives CDR1 MGHRA, CDR2 YSYEKL. Written as DNA, the CDR3 is TGCGCCAGCAGCCAACCCCACAGGGGGCCAGGTTCACCCCTCCACTTT. Its protein product is CASSQPHRGPGSPLHF.

The V call is TRBV7-2, the J call TRBJ1-1; D remains unclear. The CDR3 loop spans 11 amino acids. Germline CDR1 and CDR2: SGHTA and FQGNSA. Trimming left V 3 bases short and J 10 bases short, with 9 bases between. The CDR3 nucleotides read TGTGCCAGCAGCTTCCGGATTGTAGCTTTCTTT. Translated, it gives CASSFRIVAFF.

This clonotype was counted between two and nine times. The rearrangement joins TRBV5-1 to TRBJ1-5; D gene unclear. Deletions cut 2 bases from V and 4 bases from J, with 13 bases between. Germline V gene sequence: CDR1 SGHRS, CDR2 YFSETQ. This CDR3 is built from 15 residues. The CDR3 region is CASSFGPGTNQPQHF. The CDR3 DNA sequence: TGCGCCAGCAGCTTTGGGCCGGGAACGAATCAGCCCCAGCATTTT.

This chain uses TRBV5-1 with TRBJ2-5; D tentatively reads TRBD1 or TRBD2 (5 bases each). The J call may be mistaken, given a closer DNA end match to TRBJ2-7. This CDR3 is built from 14 residues. CDR1 and CDR2 from the germline V gene are SGHRS and YFSETQ. DNA for the CDR3: TGCGCCAGCAGCCGAGGGGAAACTTCCTACGAGCAGTACTTC. Its protein is CASSRGETSYEQYF.

Only a few counts were recorded for this clonotype. The V gene is TRBV7-8, the J gene TRBJ1-3; D might be TRBD1 (6 bases). V gave up 3 bases and J gave up 4 bases, with 19 bases separating them. CDR1 is SGHVS, CDR2 FQNEAQ, per germline. This CDR3 has 17 residues. CDR3 sequence (DNA): TGTGCCAGCAGCTTGGGGGCACCGAGCTCAGAAGGAAACACCATATATTTT. Translating it yields CASSLGAPSSEGNTIYF.

This clonotype was seen only a few times. J is TRBJ2-5 and V is TRBV24-1; no clear D. The J call is doubtful: the DNA matches TRBJ2-1 better. From germline, CDR1 is KGHDR and CDR2 SFDVKD. This CDR3 has 11 residues. The CDR3, as DNA: TGTGCCACCAGTGTCTATAATGAGCAGTTCTTC. It encodes CATSVYNEQFF.

The J gene is TRBJ2-5, the V gene TRBV20-1; 9 positions agree with TRBD1. In germline, CDR1 is DFQATT, CDR2 SNEGSKA (reference sequence). The CDR3 loop spans 14 amino acids. The junction had 7 bases not matched to a gene; V was cut back by 3 bases and J by 5 bases. CDR3 DNA: TGCAGTGCTAGGGAGTACAGGGGGCGGGAGACCCAGTACTTC. This encodes CSAREYRGRETQYF.

The chain recombines TRBV28 with TRBJ2-1; TRBD1 aligns across 7 bases. This CDR3 is built from 16 residues. The V gene end was trimmed by 3 bases and the J gene end by 1 base; junction bases not matched to a gene: 6. Germline loops: CDR1 MDHEN, CDR2 SYDVKM. CDR3 coding DNA: TGTGCCAGCAGTTTGGAAGACAGGGATTCCTACAATGAGCAGTTCTTC. Residues: CASSLEDRDSYNEQFF.

The gene calls are TRBV9 and TRBJ2-7; D might be TRBD2 (5 bases). This CDR3 spans 15 amino acids. Per the germline V gene, CDR1 is SGDLS and CDR2 is YYNGEE. The CDR3: CAERINSSPNYEQYF. In DNA, the CDR3 is TGTGCGGAGCGGATAAACAGTAGCCCGAACTACGAGCAGTACTTC.

This clonotype was recorded a few times. This chain connects TRBV11-3 to TRBJ2-5, with 11 bases fitting TRBD2. The CDR3 runs to 15 residues. V was pared by 6 bases and J by 5 bases, with 8 bases of the junction left unmatched. Germline V gene data show CDR1 as SGHNT and CDR2 as YENEEA. CDR3 protein: CASSSIRLAGETQYF. The DNA of the CDR3 is TGTGCCAGCAGTTCGATAAGACTAGCGGGGGAGACCCAGTACTTC.

In DNA form, the CDR3 reads TGTGCCAGCAGTTTCGGGGTCTCCTACAATGAGCAGTTCTTC. The encoded protein is CASSFGVSYNEQFF. The chain couples TRBV27 to TRBJ2-1; perhaps TRBD2 as D (5 bases). V lost 3 bases and J 0 bases, leaving 6 bases between the germline ends. The CDR3 spans 14 residues. CDR1 and CDR2 from the germline V gene are MNHEY and SMNVEV (reference sequence).

This clonotype turned up a few times. The chain employs TRBV12-3 or TRBV12-4 and TRBJ1-1; 7 bases line up with TRBD1. V shed 4 bases and J 5 bases; nucleotides not matched to a gene: 7. The CDR3 has 14 amino acids. The CDR3 DNA sequence: TGTGCCAGCAGTTCCCAGACAGGGTTAACTGAAGCTTTCTTT. It is translated as CASSSQTGLTEAFF.

This chain links TRBV29-1 with TRBJ2-7, with unresolved D. CDR1 and CDR2 from the germline V gene are SQVTM and ANQGSEA. The CDR3 is made up of 15 amino acids. V was trimmed by 2 bases and J by 2 bases, leaving 16 bases between them. In DNA form, the CDR3 reads TGCAGCGTTGAACAGTTTGGCCGGTCAGCCTACGAGCAGTACTTC. Translating it yields CSVEQFGRSAYEQYF.

This clonotype appeared a few times. The chain uses TRBV4-1 and TRBJ2-7, with a weak D call TRBD1 (5 bases). The CDR3 runs 14 residues. Trimming took 1 base from V and 5 from J, leaving 12 bases between them. Germline V CDR1 and CDR2: MGHRA, YSYEKL. The CDR3 region is CASSQVQDTDEQYF. The CDR3 DNA sequence: TGCGCCAGCAGCCAAGTCCAGGACACCGACGAGCAGTACTTC.

The chain links TRBV5-1 to TRBJ2-3; tentative D call: TRBD1 (5 bases). V shed 1 base and J shed 2 bases, with 11 bases lying between them. This CDR3 region has 15 residues. Germline V gene data show CDR1 as SGHRS and CDR2 as YFSETQ. The CDR3 region is CASSLFGAATDTQYF. CDR3 DNA sequence: TGCGCCAGCAGCTTGTTTGGGGCGGCCACAGATACGCAGTATTTT.

This clonotype was counted between two and nine times. The chain uses TRBV10-1 and TRBJ2-7; D is possibly TRBD2 (6 bases). The germline V gene has CDR1 WNHNN and CDR2 SYGVQD (reference sequence). CDR3 size: 15 residues. Between the trimmed V and J ends, which lost 2 bases and 1 base, there was a span of 12 bases. The CDR3 here is CASSEDRRDSYEQYF. The CDR3 DNA is TGCGCCAGCAGTGAGGACCGGCGGGATTCCTACGAGCAGTACTTC.

The chain links TRBV11-2 to TRBJ1-1; TRBD1 matches at 8 bases. CDR3 length: 15 residues. The trim removed 5 bases at V and 1 base at J, leaving 6 bases unmatched. Looked up from germline, CDR1 is SGHAT and CDR2 is FQNNGV. CDR3 nucleotides: TGTGCCAGCAGCCTAAACAGGGGGACGAACACTGAAGCTTTCTTT. It specifies CASSLNRGTNTEAFF.

This clonotype was counted between two and nine times. The genes are TRBV6-5 and TRBJ1-1; TRBD1 agrees at 7 bases. CDR1 MNHEY and CDR2 SVGAGI come from the germline V gene. Losses at the gene ends were 7 bases for V and 0 bases for J; bases not matched to a gene: 5. The CDR3 contains 14 residues. The chain's CDR3 is CASTRGEMNTEAFF. The CDR3 bases are TGTGCCAGCACCAGGGGGGAGATGAACACTGAAGCTTTCTTT.

The sample holds a few counts of this clonotype. V is TRBV28 and J is TRBJ1-5; a possible D gene is TRBD1 (6 bases). Germline-derived CDR1 and CDR2 are MDHEN and SYDVKM. This CDR3 comprises 16 residues. V lost 6 bases and J 0 bases, leaving 15 bases between the germline ends. The CDR3 nucleotides are TGTGCCAGCAGGGGGGGAGGGACATATAGCAATCAGCCCCAGCATTTT. This encodes CASRGGGTYSNQPQHF. The whole variable domain, filled in from reference TRBV28 and TRBJ1-5, reads DVKVTQSSRYLVKRTGEKVFLECVQDMDHENMFWYRQDPGLGLRLIYFSYDVKMKEKGDIPEGYSVSREKKERFSLILESASTNQTSMYLCASRGGGTYSNQPQHFGDGTRLSIL.